This T cell receptor beta chain was obtained from a study of shared clonotypes between healthy human individuals (dated by TCRdb to between 2020 and 2021). About the study as a whole: Three men and a couple of women, aged 18 to 49 years, made up the cohort. Per donor, three plates each were used for CD4 naive and CD4 memory, two for CD8 naive, and one for CD8 memory. The study deeply sequenced blood TCR repertoires of about five healthy adults to estimate repertoire size and the extent of clonotype sharing between individuals. Libraries were prepared and TCR repertoires were sequenced by different laboratories using diverse techniques, in order to increase sequencing depth and limit assay-specific biases. Between about 0.94 and 10 billion PBMCs per donor were obtained by leukapheresis. General study outcomes and caveats: Even with the large sequencing depth, rarefaction of the sorted-subset datasets indicated that sequencing was incomplete. When a few donors were compared, the shared fraction of clonotypes was about 5.2% for naive CD4, roughly 3.3% for naive CD8, more than 2% for memory CD4, and roughly 0.43% for memory CD8. Pairwise subsampling led to the expectation that sequencing depth would affect the degree of clonotype sharing among donors. Compared with non-shared clonotypes, clonotypes shared by all four sorted-subset donors had higher generation probabilities. Sampling was limited to blood, and TCR repertoires in tissue likely differ from TCR repertoires in blood. Naive subsets generally had larger estimated clonotype richness than memory subsets. Because the study included only a small number of donors, the genetic and exposure-history diversity represented was limited.

With regard to this clone: No antigen is known for it. The input lacks base qualities; no much larger clone sits a single base away.

Using the deep immunoSEQ assay, multiplex PCR amplified TCR CDR3 regions from genomic DNA. For each cell subset, the extracted genomic DNA was distributed evenly across all wells of several immunoSEQ 96-well plates, and each plate served as one replicate. Each replicate PCR for sorted subsets received around 0.2 ug genomic DNA, equal to about 29,000 T cell genomes. The purified libraries were quantified using a Qubit 3.0 fluorometer, sized with a Bioanalyzer 2100, and then quantified again using the KAPA Library Quantification kit. Every immunoSEQ 96-well plate was sequenced on a dedicated single-read 150-cycle Illumina NextSeq 550 flow cell. Regarding the original processing steps: Because only junctional sequences without quality scores were contained in the immunoSEQ output, filtering matching that applied to full-length reads could not be performed. Sequences were annotated with PyIR, a Python wrapper for IgBLAST v1.9, and V/J genes and CDR3 were assigned using IMGT germline references. Reads with weak V/J assignments (E-value above 1e-6), missing CDR3, stop codons, out-of-frame junctions, or ambiguous translated residues were removed. A V3J clonotype was defined by an identical inferred V gene, J gene, and CDR3 amino acid sequence. To compute the percentage overlap between repertoires, the number of shared unique clonotypes was divided by the size of the smaller repertoire. Repertoire richness was assessed with RTK rarefaction, the Chao1 estimator, and Recon v2.1 estimates of unobserved clonotypes. Generation probabilities were computed with OLGA for all TCRbeta clonotypes obtained by the gDNA method from several donors. What TCRdb holds here is the immuneACCESS table cut down to in-frame rearrangements. Part of the clones is not present; checked against another copy, under half of the missing clones reflect an unresolved V gene, and the others are unexplained. The V and J calls and the clone size are those of that table, but D and trimming were determined from the DNA. The table for this sample lists around 2.1 million clones; 90% to 97% of them were counted only once. The ten most abundant clones make up 0.13% of the sample.

The donors were healthy, HIV-negative adults who had no recently reported acute infections or vaccinations. Every donor was a Caucasian adult living in Nashville, Tennessee, USA. CD4+ T cells were enriched by magnetic negative selection, after which naive cells were positively selected on CD45RA and the negative fraction was taken as the memory subset. Blood was collected by leukapheresis, and PBMCs were isolated by Ficoll-Histopaque density gradient centrifugation and then cryopreserved in liquid nitrogen vapor phase. Analytical flow cytometry was used to check the purity and quantity of every magnetically sorted T cell population. From each sorted fraction, genomic DNA was isolated and quantified by UV absorbance on a Nanodrop 2000c. The germline V gene supplies CDR1 SNHLY and CDR2 FYNNEI. The CDR3 runs 15 residues from the cysteine to the phenylalanine. The sequence is cut down to CDR3 DNA, 45 bases in frame from base 1. Trimming removed 8 bases from V and 4 bases from J, leaving 19 bases between the germline ends.

The sample was naive CD4+ T cells sorted from blood. The cell subset or site label corresponds to: CD45RA+ positively selected. The rearranged segments are TRBV2 and TRBJ2-3; the D segment is perhaps TRBD1 or TRBD2, each sharing 5 matched bases. This clonotype was obtained from a man between 18 and 29 years old in good health. The DNA reads as follows: TGTGCCAGCCATCCCACCGCCCTGGGGGCAGATACGCAGTATTTT. Translated, it gives CASHPTALGADTQYF.